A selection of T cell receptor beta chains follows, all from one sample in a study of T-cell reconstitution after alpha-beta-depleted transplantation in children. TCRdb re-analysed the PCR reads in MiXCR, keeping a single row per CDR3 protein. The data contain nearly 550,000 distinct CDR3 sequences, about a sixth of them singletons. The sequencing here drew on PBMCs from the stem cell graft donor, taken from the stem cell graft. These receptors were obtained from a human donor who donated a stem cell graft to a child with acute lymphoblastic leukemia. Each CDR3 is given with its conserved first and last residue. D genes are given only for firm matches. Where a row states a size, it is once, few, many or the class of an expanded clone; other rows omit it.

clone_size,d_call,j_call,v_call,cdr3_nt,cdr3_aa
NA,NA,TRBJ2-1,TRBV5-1,TGCGCCAGCAGCTTGGTGCGGGGGACAGGCTACAATGAGCAGTTCTTC,CASSLVRGTGYNEQFF
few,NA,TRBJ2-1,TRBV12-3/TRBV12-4,TGTGCCAGCAGTAAGAGCGGGCCCTACAATGAGCAGTTCTTC,CASSKSGPYNEQFF
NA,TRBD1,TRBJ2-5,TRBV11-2,TGTGCCAGCAGCCGCGGACAGGACTACCAAGAGACCCAGTACTTC,CASSRGQDYQETQYF
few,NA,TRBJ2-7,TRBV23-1,TGCGCCAGCACCACAATGCCCCTACGAGAGCAGTACTTC,CASTTMPLREQYF
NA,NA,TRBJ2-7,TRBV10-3,TGTGCCATCAGTGTTGCGCAGGGATCTAACGAGCAGTACTTC,CAISVAQGSNEQYF
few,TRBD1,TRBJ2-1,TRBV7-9,TGTGCCAGCAGCTCAACAGGGGCTGTGGGCAATGAGCAGTTCTTC,CASSSTGAVGNEQFF
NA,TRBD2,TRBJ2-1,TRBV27,TGTGCCAGCACCTCGAGTAGCGGGAGTTCCTACAATGAGCAGTTCTTC,CASTSSSGSSYNEQFF
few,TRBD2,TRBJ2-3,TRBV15,TGTGCCACCAGCGGGGGACTAGCGGGAGTGAGGCTAAGCACAGATACGCAGTATTTT,CATSGGLAGVRLSTDTQYF
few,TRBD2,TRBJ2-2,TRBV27,TGTGCCAGCTGTAGGCGGGAGCGATACACCGGGGAGCTGTTTTTT,CASCRRERYTGELFF
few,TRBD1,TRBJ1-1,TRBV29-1,TGCAGCGTTGTAGATAGGGGGCGAAGCACTGAAGCTTTCTTT,CSVVDRGRSTEAFF
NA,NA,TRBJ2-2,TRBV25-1,TGTGCCAGCAGTGAAGTCTTTGACACCGGGGAGCTGTTTTTT,CASSEVFDTGELFF
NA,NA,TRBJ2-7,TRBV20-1,TGCAGTGCCAGGGGAGGGGGCAACTACGAGCAGTACTTC,CSARGGGNYEQYF
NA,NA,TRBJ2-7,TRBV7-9,TGTGCCAGCAGCCAGCAGTTGAACGAGCAGTACTTC,CASSQQLNEQYF
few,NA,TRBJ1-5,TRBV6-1,TGTGCCAGCGGACTCGGTACAGGGTCCAATCAGCCCCAGCATTTT,CASGLGTGSNQPQHF
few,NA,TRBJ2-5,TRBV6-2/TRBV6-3,TGTGCCAGCAGTTCCTTAAACGTCCAAGAGACCCAGTACTTC,CASSSLNVQETQYF
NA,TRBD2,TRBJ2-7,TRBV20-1,TGCAGTGCTAGAGATCGGACTAGCGGGGGTCTAACGTACGAGCAGTACTTC,CSARDRTSGGLTYEQYF
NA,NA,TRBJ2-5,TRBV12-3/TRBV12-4,TGTGCCAGCAGTTTCTCGGGCGGCACGGAACAGTACTTC,CASSFSGGTEQYF
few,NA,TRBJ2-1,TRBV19,TGTGCCAGTTCCGGGACGCAAGGCCGGAGCTCCTACAATGAGCAGTTCTTC,CASSGTQGRSSYNEQFF
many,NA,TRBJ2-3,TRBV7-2,TGTGCCAGCAGCGTTTACGGGGCGGATACGCAGTATTTT,CASSVYGADTQYF
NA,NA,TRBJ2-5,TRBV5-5,TGTGCCAGCAGCTTGGCCGGGGACACCCAAGAGACCCAGTACTTC,CASSLAGDTQETQYF
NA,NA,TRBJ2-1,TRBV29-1,TGCAGCGCCCCCTTGGCGGATTCCTACAATGAGCAGTTCTTC,CSAPLADSYNEQFF
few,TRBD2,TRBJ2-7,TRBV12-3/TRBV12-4,TGTGCCAGCAGTCCCGGGACTAGCGGGAGTAACGAGCAGTACTTC,CASSPGTSGSNEQYF
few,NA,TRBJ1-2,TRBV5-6,TGTGCCAGCAGCTTGGCTGAAGTCCGGCTCTTCGGCTACACCTTC,CASSLAEVRLFGYTF
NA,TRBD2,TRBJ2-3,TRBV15,TGTGCCACCGGCGGGAGCCTTGATACGCAGTATTTT,CATGGSLDTQYF
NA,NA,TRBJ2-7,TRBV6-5,TGTGCCAGCAGTTACGAGGGGTGGGGAAGCGAGCAGTACTTC,CASSYEGWGSEQYF
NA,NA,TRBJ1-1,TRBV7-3,TGTGCCAGCAGCTTAATTGGGGGCCGGGGCACTGAAGCTTTCTTT,CASSLIGGRGTEAFF
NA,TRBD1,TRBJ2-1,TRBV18,TGTGCCAGCTCACCAATTGACAGGGGGGAGCAGTTCTTC,CASSPIDRGEQFF
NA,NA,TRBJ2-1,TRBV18,TGTGCCAGCTCCCCGGCTCAGAACTCCTACAATGAGCAGTTCTTC,CASSPAQNSYNEQFF
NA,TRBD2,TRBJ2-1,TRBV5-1,TGCGCCAGCAGCTTTAAGACTAGCGGGAACAATGAGCAGTTCTTC,CASSFKTSGNNEQFF
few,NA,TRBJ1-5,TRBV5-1,TGCGCCAGCAGCATCGGGGATCTTCCTAATCAGCCCCAGCATTTT,CASSIGDLPNQPQHF
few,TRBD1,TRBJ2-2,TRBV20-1,TGCAGTGCTACGGGACAGGGGTCCCCTTCGTACACCGGGGAGCTGTTTTTT,CSATGQGSPSYTGELFF
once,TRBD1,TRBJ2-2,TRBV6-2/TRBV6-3,TGTGCCAGCAGGCGACAGGGAGCCACCGGGGAGCTGTTTTTT,CASRRQGATGELFF
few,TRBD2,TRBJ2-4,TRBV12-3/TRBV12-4,TGTGCCAGCAGTCTAGCGGGAGCGGCCAAAAACATTCAGTACTTC,CASSLAGAAKNIQYF
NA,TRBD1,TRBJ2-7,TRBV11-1,TGTGCCAGCAGTCAGGGGCCGGGACAGGGTAAAACCTACGAGCAGTACTTC,CASSQGPGQGKTYEQYF
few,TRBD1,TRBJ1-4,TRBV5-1,TGCGCCAGCAGCGTCGACAGGGGAGCGGTTGAAAAACTGTTTTTT,CASSVDRGAVEKLFF
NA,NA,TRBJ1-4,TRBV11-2,TGTGCCAGCAGCCTAGGATGGTTCAATGAAAAACTGTTTTTT,CASSLGWFNEKLFF
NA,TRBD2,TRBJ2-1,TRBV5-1,TGCGCCAGCAGCAACGCAGCAGGTCTGGGGGGGGACAATGAGCAGTTCTTC,CASSNAAGLGGDNEQFF
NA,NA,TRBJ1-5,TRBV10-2,TGCGCCAGCAGTGAGTTGGGAGGCCAGCCCCAGCATTTT,CASSELGGQPQHF
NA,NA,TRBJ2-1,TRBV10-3,TGTGCCCGATGGGGGGACTCAGCGAACAATGAGCAGTTCTTC,CARWGDSANNEQFF
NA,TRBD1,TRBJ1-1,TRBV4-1,TGCGCCAGCAGGGACAGGGGTATAACTGAAGCTTTCTTT,CASRDRGITEAFF
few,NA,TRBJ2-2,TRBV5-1,TGCGCCAGCAGCTTGGACGTCGACACCGGGGAGCTGTTTTTT,CASSLDVDTGELFF
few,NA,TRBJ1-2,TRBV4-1,TGCGCCAGCAGCCCACTGTGGGGCGATGATGGCTACACCTTC,CASSPLWGDDGYTF
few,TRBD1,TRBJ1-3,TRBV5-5,TGTGCCAGCAGCTTGCTCCTGACAGGGAGCTCTGGAAACACCATATATTTT,CASSLLLTGSSGNTIYF
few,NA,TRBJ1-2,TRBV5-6,TGTGCCAGCAGCTTGGGGACAGCCCGACAGGGCTACACCTTC,CASSLGTARQGYTF
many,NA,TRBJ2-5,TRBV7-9,TGTGCCAGCAGCTTGGCCCTCCAAGAGACCCAGTACTTC,CASSLALQETQYF
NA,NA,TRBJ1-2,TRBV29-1,TGCAGCGTTTACACCCAGCTAGGCTATGGCTACACCTTC,CSVYTQLGYGYTF